This TCR beta chain derives from a study of tissue T cells after allogeneic stem cell transplantation. Assay used: immunoSEQ multiplex PCR; TCRdb lists only in-frame clones, some missing. The top ten clones hold 7.5% to 9% of a sample with 20,000 to 30,000 clones, 70% to 75% of them seen once. The CDR3 has 12 residues. Trimming cost V 1 base and J 5 bases, with 6 bases left between them. Germline lookup yields CDR1 GTSNPN and CDR2 SVGIG (reference sequence). The source material was tissue from the ileum, sampled at autopsy. This clonotype originated in a female donor over 55 with lung cancer. The chain recombines TRBV30 with TRBJ1-5, with D possibly matching TRBD1 (5 bases). CDR3 residues: CAWSGGDQPQHF. The CDR3 DNA sequence: TGTGCCTGGAGTGGGGGGGATCAGCCCCAGCATTTT.